The 27 T cell receptor beta chains below were found in one sample sequenced in a study of regulatory T cells in long-lasting Graves disease. CDR3-region Arm-PCR and iRepertoire HTBI primers produced the TCR beta libraries. TCRdb reprocessed the multiplex PCR reads with MiXCR, giving one entry per CDR3 protein. The data show approximately 460,000 distinct CDR3 sequences, with 15% to 20% seen just once and around a tenth held by the top ten. The time point is: newly diagnosed GD, antithyroid drugs for less than 3 months. Extracted PBMC RNA gave rise to the TCR library. The sample was also reused in another study, on T cells in Graves' hyperthyroidism and ophthalmopathy.

The material sequenced was peripheral blood mononuclear cells (PBMCs), taken at new diagnosis, from a patient treated with antithyroid drugs. All receptors derive from a woman aged 30 to 39 with Graves disease.

The rearrangement uses TRBV6-1 and TRBJ2-6; D possibly matches TRBD1 or TRBD2 (7 bases each). The length of the CDR3 is 20 residues. The V gene's germline CDR1 is MNHNS and CDR2 SASEGT. Trimming removed 2 bases at V and 2 bases at J, with 22 bases between. CDR3: CASSERGPQGGKAGANVLTF. The CDR3 DNA follows: TGTGCCAGCAGTGAACGGGGCCCCCAGGGGGGGAAAGCTGGGGCCAACGTCCTGACTTTC.

This clonotype was found many times. The CDR3 DNA reads TGTGCCAGCAGTTACGGAAGCGGGGGGGTCGGGAACACTGAAGCTTTCTTT. Translation gives CASSYGSGGVGNTEAFF. This rearrangement joins TRBV6-5 to TRBJ1-1; possible D gene TRBD1, 5 bases. Germline CDR1 MNHEY, CDR2 SVGAGI. This CDR3 has 17 amino acids. The V and J ends lost 2 bases and 1 base respectively, with 17 bases between them.

There are many counts of this clonotype. The chain employs TRBV7-9 and TRBJ1-2; D is ambiguous. CDR1 is SEHNR and CDR2 is FQNEAQ in the germline V gene (reference sequence). This CDR3 spans 12 amino acids. Trimming removed 1 base from V and 8 bases from J, with 8 bases in between. CDR3 sequence: CASSLVGSGYTF. The CDR3 DNA sequence: TGTGCCAGCAGCTTAGTAGGGAGCGGCTACACCTTC.

At least ten counts were recorded for this clonotype. This chain joins TRBV27 and TRBJ2-7; the match to TRBD1 covers 7 bases. Trimming cost V 6 bases and J 9 bases; bases outside gene matches: 11. This CDR3 comprises 13 residues. Germline V gene sequence: CDR1 MNHEY, CDR2 SMNVEV (reference sequence). The chain's CDR3 is CASSSGTAGLQYF. CDR3 DNA sequence: TGTGCCAGCAGCTCCGGGACAGCCGGGTTGCAGTACTTC.

This clonotype was counted at least ten times. The V gene is TRBV6-1, the J gene TRBJ1-1, with TRBD1 identical over 7 bases. Germline CDR1 MNHNS, CDR2 SASEGT. With 10 bases clipped from V and 1 base from J, the junction kept 9 bases outside the gene matches. The CDR3 extends over 14 amino acids. The CDR3 DNA sequence: TGTGCCATCCGCAGGGGGGAGGGGAACACTGAAGCTTTCTTT. Translation gives CAIRRGEGNTEAFF.

This clonotype was counted at least ten times. The chain couples TRBV12-3 or TRBV12-4 to TRBJ2-5, with 9 bases fitting TRBD1. This CDR3 region has 15 residues. Trimming cost V 2 bases and J 5 bases; bases outside gene matches: 6. For the CDR3, the DNA is TGTGCCAGCAGTTTATTACAGGGGGCAGGGGAGACCCAGTACTTC. Its translation is CASSLLQGAGETQYF.

This clonotype occurred a few times. The chain employs TRBV6-2 or TRBV6-3 and TRBJ2-3, with 8 bases identical to TRBD1. In germline, CDR1 is MNHEY, CDR2 SVGEGT. The CDR3 consists of 17 residues. V was pared by 5 bases and J by 4 bases, with 14 bases of the junction left unmatched. DNA of the CDR3: TGTGCCAGCAGTGAGAGGGGCCCCAGACAGGGGTCAGATACGCAGTATTTT. It specifies CASSERGPRQGSDTQYF.

This clonotype was picked up many times. The V and J genes are TRBV2 and TRBJ1-1; 11 nucleotides match TRBD1. Germline lookup yields CDR1 SNHLY and CDR2 FYNNEI. The CDR3 is made up of 13 amino acids. J lost 7 bases, V lost 6 bases, and 4 bases had no gene match. CDR3 region: CASRGQGAVEAFF. Here the CDR3 DNA reads TGTGCCAGCAGAGGACAGGGGGCTGTTGAAGCTTTCTTT.

This clonotype has a handful of counts. This rearrangement joins TRBV7-2 to TRBJ2-5; 11 bases fit TRBD1. After removal of 7 bases from V and 5 bases from J, the junction contained 6 bases not matched to a gene. From germline, CDR1 is SGHTA and CDR2 FQGNSA. CDR3 length: 14 residues. CDR3 nucleotides: TGTGCCAGCATCAGGACAGGGGGCCTCGAGACCCAGTACTTC. Translating it yields CASIRTGGLETQYF.

This clonotype was seen at least ten times. The V and J genes are TRBV28 and TRBJ2-5, with TRBD2 identical over 9 bases. The CDR3 runs to 15 residues. From germline, CDR1 is MDHEN and CDR2 SYDVKM. Trimming at V came to 6 bases and at J to 5 bases, leaving 10 bases not matched to a gene. The CDR3 bases are TGTGCCAGCAGGGGTAGCGGGAGTGCGGCGGAGACCCAGTACTTC. Protein product: CASRGSGSAAETQYF.

This clonotype was counted between two and nine times. This rearrangement joins TRBV19 to TRBJ1-5; maybe TRBD1 (6 bases). The CDR3 spans 14 residues. From germline, CDR1 is LNHDA and CDR2 SQIVND (reference sequence). The V end lost 5 bases, the J end lost 5 bases, and 13 bases lay between the germline ends. The CDR3 nucleotides read TGTGCCAGTAGTCGTACAGGGCCATATCAGCCCCAGCATTTT. Its protein is CASSRTGPYQPQHF.

Many counts were recorded for this clonotype. V and J are TRBV29-1 and TRBJ2-1; the D is unclear. Per the germline V gene, CDR1 is SQVTM and CDR2 is ANQGSEA. CDR3 length: 12 amino acids. Trimming took 4 bases from V and 1 from J, leaving 5 bases between them. The DNA for the CDR3 is TGCAGCGTTGGAATATCCTACAATGAGCAGTTCTTC. Translating it yields CSVGISYNEQFF.

This clonotype was observed many times. The chain employs TRBV7-9 and TRBJ2-3; weak D call: TRBD2 (6 bases). CDR1 and CDR2 from the germline V gene are SEHNR and FQNEAQ (reference sequence). This CDR3 is 17 amino acids long. V was clipped by 4 bases and J by 5 bases, with 22 bases between them. CDR3: CASSSTGAGSFGDTQYF. Written as DNA, the CDR3 is TGTGCCAGCAGCTCCACCGGTGCGGGATCATTCGGAGATACGCAGTATTTT.

The chain employs TRBV9 and TRBJ1-2, with 10 bases lining up with TRBD1. The CDR3 is 13 residues long. Germline CDR1 SGDLS, CDR2 YYNGEE. With V trimmed by 4 bases and J by 8 bases, 5 bases remained unmatched. The CDR3 spells CASSPTGGRGYTF. The CDR3 DNA sequence: TGTGCCAGCAGCCCGACAGGGGGCAGAGGCTACACCTTC.

In this sample, this clonotype turned up many times. CDR3 in DNA: TGTGCCAGCAGTGGACTGACTGAGACCTACGAGCAGTACTTC. Translation gives CASSGLTETYEQYF. This sequence joins TRBV6-4 and TRBJ2-7; D is ambiguous. V dropped 4 bases and J dropped 2 bases, with 12 bases sitting between them. The CDR3 spans 14 residues. Germline CDR1 MRHNA, CDR2 SNTAGT.

This clonotype has just a few counts. The chain couples TRBV5-1 to TRBJ1-1; possibly TRBD1 for D (5 bases). Germline V gene sequence: CDR1 SGHRS, CDR2 YFSETQ. This CDR3 spans 13 amino acids. V was trimmed by 0 bases and J by 7 bases, leaving 10 bases between them. The CDR3 region is CASSLEGVGEAFF. In DNA form, the CDR3 reads TGCGCCAGCAGCTTGGAAGGGGTGGGTGAAGCTTTCTTT.

Concerning this clonotype itself: A much larger clonotype is one base distant, so this may be a read error. The CDR3 carries no conserved terminal phenylalanine or tryptophan, so it likely arises from a read error. The J gene is TRBJ1-1, the V gene TRBV12-3 or TRBV12-4; no reliable D call. V was cut by 1 base and J by 7 bases, with 7 bases left in between. CDR3 length equals 12 residues. The CDR3 coding sequence is TGTGCCAGCAGTTTAGAACAGAATGAAGCTTTCCTT. It encodes CASSLEQNEAFL.

This clonotype was found many times. The chain carries TRBV2 and TRBJ2-7; TRBD2 matches at 14 bases. The CDR3 loop spans 16 amino acids. V lost 5 bases, J lost 0 bases, and 3 bases stayed unmatched. Germline V gives CDR1 SNHLY, CDR2 FYNNEI. The CDR3: CASSPGTSGSSYEQYF. The CDR3 region has the DNA TGTGCCAGCAGTCCCGGGACTAGCGGGAGCTCCTACGAGCAGTACTTC. The variable domain in full, completed from reference TRBV2 and TRBJ2-7, reads EPEVTQTPSHQVTQMGQEVILRCVPISNHLYFYWYRQILGQKVEFLVSFYNNEISEKSEIFDDQFSVERPDGSNFTLKIRSTKLEDSAMYFCASSPGTSGSSYEQYFGPGTRLTVT.

This clonotype was seen at least ten times. The chain recombines TRBV30 with TRBJ2-3; 7 bases are a match to TRBD2. The length of the CDR3 is 16 residues. The junction had 10 bases not matched to a gene; V was cut back by 3 bases and J by 1 base. The germline CDR1 and CDR2 sequences are GTSNPN and SVGIG (reference sequence). The CDR3 DNA reads as TGTGCCTGGAGCGATCAGAGCGGGAAGGGCACAGATACGCAGTATTTT. Protein product: CAWSDQSGKGTDTQYF.

Note on this clonotype: A clone one base away is much larger, so this may be a read error. CDR3 coding DNA: TGCGCCAGCAGCCCGGGGACAGGGGGGCCTTACGAGCAGTTCTTC. Amino acids: CASSPGTGGPYEQFF. J is TRBJ2-1 and V is TRBV5-1, with 11 bases aligning to TRBD1. The CDR3 spans 15 residues. CDR1 and CDR2 from the germline V gene are SGHRS and YFSETQ. V shed 4 bases, J shed 10 bases, and the junction held 10 bases outside the gene matches.

This clonotype was found many times. The chain joins TRBV6-1 to TRBJ1-1; TRBD1 might be the D (5 bases). This CDR3 spans 12 amino acids. The V end lost 6 bases, the J end lost 10 bases, and 15 bases lay between the germline ends. CDR1 MNHNS and CDR2 SASEGT come from the germline V gene. CDR3 sequence reads: CASSPSQGGAFF. The CDR3 DNA is TGTGCCAGCAGCCCGTCTCAGGGTGGAGCTTTCTTT.

Worth noting for this clonotype: A read error likely explains this, since a far larger clone differs by one base. The genes are TRBV7-2 and TRBJ2-3; TRBD2 agrees at 14 bases. The DNA end favors TRBJ2-1, so the J call may be wrong. Germline V gene sequence: CDR1 SGHTA, CDR2 FQGNSA. The CDR3 is 17 residues long. CDR3 DNA: TGTGCCAGCAGCTTATGGTCATGGACTAGCGGGAGGAATGAGCAGTTCTTC. Translating it yields CASSLWSWTSGRNEQFF.

This clonotype was recorded many times. The chain is built from TRBV30 and TRBJ2-4, with D unclear. V lost 0 bases and J 7 bases, leaving 7 bases between the germline ends. This CDR3 has 12 residues. The V gene's germline CDR1 is GTSNPN and CDR2 SVGIG (reference sequence). This CDR3 reads CAWSVVGNIQYF. The DNA for the CDR3 is TGTGCCTGGAGTGTGGTGGGGAACATTCAGTACTTC.

The sample holds a few counts of this clonotype. This rearrangement joins TRBV20-1 to TRBJ2-7, with D perhaps TRBD1 (5 bases). The V end lost 0 bases, the J end lost 4 bases, and 16 bases lay between the germline ends. Germline CDR1 reads DFQATT; CDR2 reads SNEGSKA (reference sequence). CDR3 length equals 15 residues. The CDR3, as DNA: TGCAGTGCTAGAGATAGAAGGGGAATGGCGTACGAGCAGTACTTC. It specifies CSARDRRGMAYEQYF.

This clonotype was seen at least ten times. V is TRBV7-2 and J is TRBJ1-5; 7 bases fit TRBD1. This CDR3 region has 14 residues. Germline CDR1 SGHTA, CDR2 FQGNSA. V lost 5 bases to trimming and J lost 2 bases; unmatched junction nucleotides: 3. The CDR3 bases are TGTGCCAGCAGCCCAACAGGGGGCAATCAGCCCCAGCATTTT. The encoded protein is CASSPTGGNQPQHF.

In the case of this clonotype: This may arise from a read error, as a much more abundant clone is one base away. The chain recombines TRBV11-2 with TRBJ2-7; the D is unclear. The germline V gene has CDR1 SGHAT and CDR2 FQNNGV. The CDR3 sequence is 15 residues long. The V gene lost 0 bases and the J gene lost 5 bases, with 14 bases spanning the gap. The CDR3 sequence is CASSLDQDRTHEQYF. The DNA of the CDR3 is TGTGCCAGCAGCTTAGATCAAGACCGCACCCACGAGCAGTACTTC.

This clonotype was seen a handful of times. This may come from a read error, since a much larger clone is one base off. The chain couples TRBV20-1 to TRBJ2-1; perhaps D is TRBD1 or TRBD2 (5 bases each). The CDR3 has 16 amino acids. In germline, CDR1 is DFQATT, CDR2 SNEGSKA (reference sequence). The germline V and J ends were trimmed by 0 bases and 8 bases, with 20 bases remaining between them. CDR3 DNA sequence: TGCAGTGCTAGAGATAGGAGGCTAGCCCTGGGGCATGAGCAGTTCTTC. The encoded protein is CSARDRRLALGHEQFF.